This section outlines one TCR beta chain sequence together with its context. The clone's antigen remains unknown. Base quality data are lacking; no much larger clone is found one base away. These data belong to a study of control samples from healthy donors and cancer patients (dated by TCRdb to about 2020). The library relied on the immunoSEQ multiplex PCR assay. Held by TCRdb, this immuneACCESS table contains in-frame sequences only and omits some clones. Under half of the omission traces to an unresolved V gene where checked; the cause of the rest is unknown. Across this sample there are 250,000 to 300,000 clones, with about 80% seen only once. About 14% of the sample goes to the ten largest clones. V is clipped by 1 base and J by 3 bases, and the sequence between their germline boundaries is 14 bases long. The CDR3 measures 15 amino acids from cysteine to phenylalanine. Only CDR3 DNA remains: 45 bases, in frame from the first base. CDR1 and CDR2, per the germline V gene, are SGDLS and YYNGEE.

The rearrangement combines TRBV9 with TRBJ2-7, with no reliable assignment of the D segment. The specimen was PBMCs. The source of this sequence is a woman in her sixties with lung cancer. The CDR3: CASSVSVGLSYEQYF. The DNA sequence is TGTGCCAGCAGCGTATCGGTAGGGTTAAGCTACGAGCAGTACTTC. The CDR3 plus the reference TRBV9 and TRBJ2-7 genes for the other parts give the full variable domain: DSGVTQTPKHLITATGQRVTLRCSPRSGDLSVYWYQQSLDQGLQFLIQYYNGEERAKGNILERFSAQQFPDLHSELNLSSLELGDSALYFCASSVSVGLSYEQYFGPGTRLTVT.